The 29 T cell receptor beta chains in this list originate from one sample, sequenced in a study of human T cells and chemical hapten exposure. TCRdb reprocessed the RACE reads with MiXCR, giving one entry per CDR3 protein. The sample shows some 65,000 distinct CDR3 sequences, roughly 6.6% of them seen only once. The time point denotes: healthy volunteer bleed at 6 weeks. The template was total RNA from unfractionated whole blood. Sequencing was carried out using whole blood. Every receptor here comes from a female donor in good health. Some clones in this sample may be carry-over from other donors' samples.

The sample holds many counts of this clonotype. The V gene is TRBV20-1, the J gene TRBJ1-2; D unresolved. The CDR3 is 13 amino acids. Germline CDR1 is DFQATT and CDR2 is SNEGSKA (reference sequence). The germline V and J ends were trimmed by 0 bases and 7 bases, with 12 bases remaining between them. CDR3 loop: CSAREGGRFGYTF. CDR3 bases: TGCAGTGCTAGAGAGGGAGGGAGGTTTGGCTACACCTTC.

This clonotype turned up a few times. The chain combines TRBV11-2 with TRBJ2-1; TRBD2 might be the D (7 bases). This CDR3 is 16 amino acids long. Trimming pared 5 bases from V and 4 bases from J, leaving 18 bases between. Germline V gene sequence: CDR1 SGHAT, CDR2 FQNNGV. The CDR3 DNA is TGTGCCAGCAGCCCCGGGGGCGGGGGAACTTACAATGAGCAGTTCTTC. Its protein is CASSPGGGGTYNEQFF.

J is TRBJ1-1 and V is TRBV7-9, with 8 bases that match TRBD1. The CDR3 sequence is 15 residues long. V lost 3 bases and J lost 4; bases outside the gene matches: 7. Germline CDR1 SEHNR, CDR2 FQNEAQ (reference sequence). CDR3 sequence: CASSFPDRVRTEAFF. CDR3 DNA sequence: TGTGCCAGCAGCTTCCCGGACAGGGTGCGCACTGAAGCTTTCTTT.

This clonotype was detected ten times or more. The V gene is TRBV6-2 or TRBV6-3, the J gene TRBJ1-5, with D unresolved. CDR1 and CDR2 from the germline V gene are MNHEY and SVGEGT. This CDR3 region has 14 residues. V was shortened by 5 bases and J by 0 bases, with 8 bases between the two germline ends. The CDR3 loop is CASSAYNSNQPQHF. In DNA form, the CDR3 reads TGTGCCAGCAGTGCCTACAATAGCAATCAGCCCCAGCATTTT.

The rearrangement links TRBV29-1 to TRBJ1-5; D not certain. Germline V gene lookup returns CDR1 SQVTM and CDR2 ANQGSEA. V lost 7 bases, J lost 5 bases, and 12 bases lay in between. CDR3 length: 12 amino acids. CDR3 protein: CSAGTIDQPQHF. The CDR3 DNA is TGCAGCGCCGGTACGATTGATCAGCCCCAGCATTTT.

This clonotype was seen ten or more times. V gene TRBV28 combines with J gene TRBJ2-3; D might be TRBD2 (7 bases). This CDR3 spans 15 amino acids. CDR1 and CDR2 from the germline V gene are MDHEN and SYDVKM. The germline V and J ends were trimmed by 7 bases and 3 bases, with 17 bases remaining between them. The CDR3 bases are TGTGCCAGCACCCAAGGGGGGGCGGGGACAGATACGCAGTATTTT. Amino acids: CASTQGGAGTDTQYF.

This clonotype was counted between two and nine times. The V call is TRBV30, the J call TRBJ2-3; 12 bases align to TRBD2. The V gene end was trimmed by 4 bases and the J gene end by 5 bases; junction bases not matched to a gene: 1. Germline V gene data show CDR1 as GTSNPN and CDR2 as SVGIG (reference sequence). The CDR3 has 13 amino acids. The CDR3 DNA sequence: TGTGCCTGGACTAGCGGGAGGGGAGATACGCAGTATTTT. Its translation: CAWTSGRGDTQYF. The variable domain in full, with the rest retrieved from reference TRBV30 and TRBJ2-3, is SQTIHQWPATLVQPVGSPLSLECTVEGTSNPNLYWYRQAAGRGLQLLFYSVGIGQISSEVPQNLSASRPQDRQFILSSKKLLLSDSGFYLCAWTSGRGDTQYFGPGTRLTVL.

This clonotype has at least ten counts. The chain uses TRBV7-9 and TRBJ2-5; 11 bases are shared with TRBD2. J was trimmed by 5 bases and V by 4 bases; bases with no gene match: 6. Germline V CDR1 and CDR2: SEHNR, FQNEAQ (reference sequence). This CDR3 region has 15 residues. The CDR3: CASSSLLAGAETQYF. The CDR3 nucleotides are TGTGCCAGCAGCTCCTTACTAGCGGGAGCGGAGACCCAGTACTTC.

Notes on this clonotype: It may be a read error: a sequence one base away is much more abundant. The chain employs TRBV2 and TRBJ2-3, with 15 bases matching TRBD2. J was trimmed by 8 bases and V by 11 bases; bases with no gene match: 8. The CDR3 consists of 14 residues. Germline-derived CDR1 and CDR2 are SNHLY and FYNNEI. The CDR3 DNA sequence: TGTGCCGGACTAGCGGGAGGGCAAGGAAGTACGCAGTATTTT. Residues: CAGLAGGQGSTQYF. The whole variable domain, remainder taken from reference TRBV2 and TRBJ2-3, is EPEVTQTPSHQVTQMGQEVILRCVPISNHLYFYWYRQILGQKVEFLVSFYNNEISEKSEIFDDQFSVERPDGSNFTLKIRSTKLEDSAMYFCAGLAGGQGSTQYFGPGTRLTVL.

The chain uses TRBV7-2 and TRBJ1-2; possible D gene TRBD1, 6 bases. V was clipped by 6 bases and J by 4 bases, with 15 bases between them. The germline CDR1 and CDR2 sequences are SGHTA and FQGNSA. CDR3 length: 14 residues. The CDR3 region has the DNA TGTGCCAGCAGGACCGGGACATCACCCTATGGCTACACCTTC. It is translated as CASRTGTSPYGYTF.

CDR3 coding DNA: TGCAGTGCTAGTGGTTGGGCTAGCGGGAGTCCTGAGCAGTTCTTC. Translation: CSASGWASGSPEQFF. The rearrangement joins TRBV20-1 to TRBJ2-1, with TRBD2 identical over 10 bases. This CDR3 contains 15 residues. Germline trimming cut 3 bases from V and 9 bases from J; bases unmatched to any gene: 11. Germline V gives CDR1 DFQATT, CDR2 SNEGSKA (reference sequence).

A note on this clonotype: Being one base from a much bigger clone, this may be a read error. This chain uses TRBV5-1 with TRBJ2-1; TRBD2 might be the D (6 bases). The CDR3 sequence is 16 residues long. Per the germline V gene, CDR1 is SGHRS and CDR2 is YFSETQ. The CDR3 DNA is TGCGCCAGCAGCTTGGACCTGGGAGGCTCCTGCAATGAGCAGTTCTTC. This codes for CASSLDLGGSCNEQFF.

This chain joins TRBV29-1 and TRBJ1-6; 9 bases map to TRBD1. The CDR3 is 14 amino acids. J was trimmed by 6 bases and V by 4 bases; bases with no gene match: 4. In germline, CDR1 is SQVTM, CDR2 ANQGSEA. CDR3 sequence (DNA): TGCAGCGTTGTAACGACAGGGGGTAATTCACCCCTCCACTTT. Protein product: CSVVTTGGNSPLHF.

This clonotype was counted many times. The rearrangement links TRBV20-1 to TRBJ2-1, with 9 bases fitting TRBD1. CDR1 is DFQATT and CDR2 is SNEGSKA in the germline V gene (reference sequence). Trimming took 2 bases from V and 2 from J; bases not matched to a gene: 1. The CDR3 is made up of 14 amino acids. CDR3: CSARWTGAYNEQFF. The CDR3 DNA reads TGCAGTGCTAGATGGACAGGGGCCTACAATGAGCAGTTCTTC.

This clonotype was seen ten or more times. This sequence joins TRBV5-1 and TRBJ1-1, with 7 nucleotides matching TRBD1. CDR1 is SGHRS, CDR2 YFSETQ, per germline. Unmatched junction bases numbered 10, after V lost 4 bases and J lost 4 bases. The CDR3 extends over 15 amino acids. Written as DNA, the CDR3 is TGCGCCAGCAGCCTCAGCACAGGGGACGGCACTGAAGCTTTCTTT. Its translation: CASSLSTGDGTEAFF.

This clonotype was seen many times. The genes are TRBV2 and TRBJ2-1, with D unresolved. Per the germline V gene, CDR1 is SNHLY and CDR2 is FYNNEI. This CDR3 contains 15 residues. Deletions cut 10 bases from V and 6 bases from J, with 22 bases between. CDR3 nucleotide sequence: TGTGCCACCGAGACTGTTTCTCTCCCTTCCAATGAGCAGTTCTTC. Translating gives CATETVSLPSNEQFF.

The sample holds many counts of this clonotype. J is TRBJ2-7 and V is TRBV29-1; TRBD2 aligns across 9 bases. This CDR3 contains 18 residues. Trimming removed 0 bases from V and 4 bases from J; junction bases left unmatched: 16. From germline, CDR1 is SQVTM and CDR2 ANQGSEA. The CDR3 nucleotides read TGCAGCGTTGAAGATCAGAGATCCGGGACTAGCTCCTATTACGAGCAGTACTTC. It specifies CSVEDQRSGTSSYYEQYF.

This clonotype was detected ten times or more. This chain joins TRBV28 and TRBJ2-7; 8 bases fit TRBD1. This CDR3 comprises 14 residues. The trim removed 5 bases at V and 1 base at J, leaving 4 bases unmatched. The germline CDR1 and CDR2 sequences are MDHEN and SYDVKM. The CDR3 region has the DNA TGTGCCAGCAGTGAGGACAGGGTTTCCTACGAGCAGTACTTC. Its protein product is CASSEDRVSYEQYF.

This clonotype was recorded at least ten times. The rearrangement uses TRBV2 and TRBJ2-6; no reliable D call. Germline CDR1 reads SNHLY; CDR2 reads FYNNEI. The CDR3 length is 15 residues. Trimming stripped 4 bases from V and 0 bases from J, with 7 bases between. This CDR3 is CASSGSVSGANVLTF. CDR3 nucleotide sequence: TGTGCCAGCAGTGGATCGGTCTCTGGGGCCAACGTCCTGACTTTC.

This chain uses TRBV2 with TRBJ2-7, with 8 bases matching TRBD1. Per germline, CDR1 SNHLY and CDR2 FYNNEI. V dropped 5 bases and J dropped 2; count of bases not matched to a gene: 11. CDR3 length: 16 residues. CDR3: CASSPDGTGNTYEQYF. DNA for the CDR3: TGTGCCAGCAGTCCAGACGGGACAGGAAATACCTACGAGCAGTACTTC.

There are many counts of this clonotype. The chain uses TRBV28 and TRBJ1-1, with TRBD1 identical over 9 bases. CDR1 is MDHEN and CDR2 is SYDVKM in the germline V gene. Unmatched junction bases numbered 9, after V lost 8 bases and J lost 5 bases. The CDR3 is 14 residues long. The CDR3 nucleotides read TGTGCCAGCGCAGGACAGGGGTTGGGAACTGAAGCTTTCTTT. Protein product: CASAGQGLGTEAFF.

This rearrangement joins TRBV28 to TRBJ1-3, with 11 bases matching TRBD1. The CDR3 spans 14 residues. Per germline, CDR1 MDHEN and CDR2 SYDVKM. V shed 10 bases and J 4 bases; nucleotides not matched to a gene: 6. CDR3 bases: TGTGCCACACTGGACAGGGGGCCGGGAAACACCATATATTTT. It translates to CATLDRGPGNTIYF.

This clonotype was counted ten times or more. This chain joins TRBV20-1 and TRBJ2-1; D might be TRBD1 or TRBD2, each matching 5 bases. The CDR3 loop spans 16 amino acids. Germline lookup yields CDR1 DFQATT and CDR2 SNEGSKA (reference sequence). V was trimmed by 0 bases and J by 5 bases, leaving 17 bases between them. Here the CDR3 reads CSARDFKRWGNNEQFF. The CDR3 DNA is TGCAGTGCTAGAGATTTCAAGCGGTGGGGCAACAATGAGCAGTTCTTC.

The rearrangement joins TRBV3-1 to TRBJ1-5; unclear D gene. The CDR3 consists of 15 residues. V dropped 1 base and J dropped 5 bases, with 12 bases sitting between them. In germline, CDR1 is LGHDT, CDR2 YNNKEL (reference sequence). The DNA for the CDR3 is TGTGCCAGCAGCCAAGCAGGCAGGCTAGATCAGCCCCAGCATTTT. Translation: CASSQAGRLDQPQHF.

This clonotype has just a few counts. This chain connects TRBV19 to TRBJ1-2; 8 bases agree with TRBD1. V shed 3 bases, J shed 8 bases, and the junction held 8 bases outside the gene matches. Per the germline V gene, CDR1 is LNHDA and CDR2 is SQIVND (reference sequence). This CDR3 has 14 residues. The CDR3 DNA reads TGTGCCAGTAGTATCGACCAGGGGGCGAGAGGCTACACCTTC. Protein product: CASSIDQGARGYTF.

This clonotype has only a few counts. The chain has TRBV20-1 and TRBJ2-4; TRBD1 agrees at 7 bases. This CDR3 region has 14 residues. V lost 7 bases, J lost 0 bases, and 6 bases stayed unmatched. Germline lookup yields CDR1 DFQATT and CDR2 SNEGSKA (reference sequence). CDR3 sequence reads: CSGERQGAKNIQYF. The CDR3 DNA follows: TGCAGTGGGGAAAGACAGGGAGCCAAAAACATTCAGTACTTC.

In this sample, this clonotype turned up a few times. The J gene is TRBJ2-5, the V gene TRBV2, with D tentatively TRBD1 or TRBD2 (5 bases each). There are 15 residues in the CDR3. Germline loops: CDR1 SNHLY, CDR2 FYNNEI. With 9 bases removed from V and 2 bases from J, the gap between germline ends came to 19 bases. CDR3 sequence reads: CASASVRGPQETQYF. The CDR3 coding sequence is TGTGCCAGTGCGTCCGTTAGGGGACCTCAAGAGACCCAGTACTTC. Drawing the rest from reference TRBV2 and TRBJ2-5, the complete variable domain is EPEVTQTPSHQVTQMGQEVILRCVPISNHLYFYWYRQILGQKVEFLVSFYNNEISEKSEIFDDQFSVERPDGSNFTLKIRSTKLEDSAMYFCASASVRGPQETQYFGPGTRLLVL.

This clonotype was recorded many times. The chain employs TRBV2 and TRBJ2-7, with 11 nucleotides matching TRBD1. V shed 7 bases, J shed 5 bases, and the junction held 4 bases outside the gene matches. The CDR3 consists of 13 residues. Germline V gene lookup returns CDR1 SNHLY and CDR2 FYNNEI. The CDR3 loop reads CASIRDRGNEQYF. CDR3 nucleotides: TGTGCCAGCATACGGGACAGGGGGAACGAGCAGTACTTC.

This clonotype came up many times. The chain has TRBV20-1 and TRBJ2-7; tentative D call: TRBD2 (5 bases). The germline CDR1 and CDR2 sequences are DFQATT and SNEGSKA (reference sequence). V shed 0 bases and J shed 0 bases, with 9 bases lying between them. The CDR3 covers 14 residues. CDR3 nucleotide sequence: TGCAGTGCTAGAGAGAGCGGAGACTCCTACGAGCAGTACTTC. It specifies CSARESGDSYEQYF.